A single sample gave rise to the 21 T cell receptor beta chains below, sequenced in a study of T cell repertoires in cytomegalovirus infection. MiXCR, applied by TCRdb to the reads, yields one record per CDR3 protein. The sample has roughly 350,000 distinct CDR3 sequences; about 35% are singletons. These receptors' targets are unknown. Sequenced here: cultured PBMCs, sampled from culture after CMV antigen stimulation. These receptors were taken from a human donor in good health (CMV status not recorded). Some clones in this sample may be carry-over from other donors' samples.

The table lists this clonotype with many counts. The CDR3 sequence is CASSQTSFAGELFF. The CDR3, as DNA: TGTGCCAGCAGCCAAACTAGCTTCGCCGGGGAGCTGTTTTTT. V usage is TRBV7-2 and J usage is TRBJ2-2; D might be TRBD2 (6 bases). V shed 5 bases and J shed 6 bases, with 13 bases lying between them. This CDR3 has 14 residues. Germline values: CDR1 SGHTA, CDR2 FQGNSA.

The rearrangement uses TRBV28 and TRBJ1-2; TRBD1 matches at 7 bases. The CDR3 has 14 residues. V shed 6 bases and J 4 bases; nucleotides not matched to a gene: 8. CDR1 is MDHEN, CDR2 SYDVKM, per germline. CDR3 nucleotides: TGTGCCAGCAGATCAGGGGGAGGCATCTATGGCTACACCTTC. Amino acids: CASRSGGGIYGYTF.

The chain is built from TRBV12-5 and TRBJ2-1, with 12 bases fitting TRBD2. V was pared by 0 bases and J by 8 bases, with 5 bases of the junction left unmatched. CDR3 size: 16 residues. Germline-derived CDR1 and CDR2 are LGHNT and FRNRAP. The CDR3: CASGLVLAGGRYEQFF. DNA of the CDR3: TGTGCTAGTGGTTTGGTACTAGCGGGAGGAAGGTATGAGCAGTTCTTC.

This clonotype came up many times. The rearrangement joins TRBV7-2 to TRBJ2-7; no clear D gene. Germline V gene sequence: CDR1 SGHTA, CDR2 FQGNSA. V lost 4 bases and J lost 2, with 9 bases in between. This CDR3 comprises 13 residues. CDR3 loop: CASSSIPTYEQYF. The CDR3 nucleotides read TGTGCCAGCAGCTCGATCCCGACCTACGAGCAGTACTTC. The variable domain in full, completed from reference TRBV7-2 and TRBJ2-7, reads GAGVSQSPSNKVTEKGKDVELRCDPISGHTALYWYRQSLGQGLEFLIYFQGNSAPDKSGLPSDRFSAERTGGSVSTLTIQRTQQEDSAVYLCASSSIPTYEQYFGPGTRLTVT.

This chain joins TRBV24-1 and TRBJ2-3, with 8 bases that match TRBD1. V shed 1 base and J 7 bases; nucleotides not matched to a gene: 6. Germline V gene lookup returns CDR1 KGHDR and CDR2 SFDVKD. The length of the CDR3 is 15 residues. The CDR3 nucleotides read TGTGCCACCAGTGATTTCGCCGACAGGGGTAATACGCAGTATTTT. It codes for CATSDFADRGNTQYF.

This clonotype was counted a few times. The gene calls are TRBV7-6 and TRBJ1-3; D is uncertain. V was trimmed by 1 base and J by 0 bases, leaving 13 bases between them. CDR3 length: 17 residues. Germline CDR1 and CDR2: SGHVS and FNYEAQ. CDR3 DNA: TGTGCCAGCAGCTTAGTGTCCCTCATGTCCTCTGGAAACACCATATATTTT. Encoded protein: CASSLVSLMSSGNTIYF.

This sequence joins TRBV6-2 or TRBV6-3 and TRBJ2-7; TRBD2 matches 8 bases. Germline V lookup: CDR1 MNHEY, CDR2 SVGEGT. There are 14 residues in the CDR3. Trimming at V came to 4 bases and at J to 4 bases, leaving 6 bases not matched to a gene. CDR3 amino acids: CASSWGRGGYEQYV. CDR3 nucleotide sequence: TGTGCCAGCAGTTGGGGCCGGGGGGGATACGAGCAGTACGTC.

In this sample, this clonotype turned up many times. The CDR3 here is CSAGAGRGTEAFF. Written as DNA, the CDR3 is TGCAGTGCTGGGGCGGGCAGGGGAACTGAAGCTTTCTTT. The genes are TRBV20-1 and TRBJ1-1, with a possible D match to TRBD1 (6 bases). V lost 5 bases, J lost 5 bases, and 15 bases lay in between. The CDR3 length is 13 residues. Germline CDR1 reads DFQATT; CDR2 reads SNEGSKA (reference sequence).

This clonotype was found a few times. The rearrangement uses TRBV6-5 and TRBJ1-1, with a weak D call TRBD1 (5 bases). This CDR3 is built from 17 residues. Germline values: CDR1 MNHEY, CDR2 SVGAGI. V gave up 0 bases and J gave up 0 bases, with 14 bases separating them. The CDR3 region has the DNA TGTGCCAGCAGTTACTCGTCCGGGGCAGAGATGAACACTGAAGCTTTCTTT. Its translation is CASSYSSGAEMNTEAFF.

This clonotype has only a few counts. This chain uses TRBV12-3 or TRBV12-4 with TRBJ1-6; D is unclear. This CDR3 is 14 amino acids long. V was cut by 3 bases and J by 4 bases, with 7 bases left in between. The CDR3 region is CASSLGSYNSPLHF. In DNA, the CDR3 is TGTGCCAGCAGTTTGGGGAGTTATAATTCACCCCTCCACTTT.

The rearrangement joins TRBV28 to TRBJ2-4, with 7 nucleotides matching TRBD2. V was clipped by 7 bases and J by 0 bases; unmatched bases: 9. The CDR3 has 16 amino acids. Germline V gene data show CDR1 as MDHEN and CDR2 as SYDVKM. The CDR3 sequence is CASTTFGRPAKNIQYF. In DNA form, the CDR3 reads TGTGCCAGCACCACCTTCGGGAGGCCAGCCAAAAACATTCAGTACTTC.

The V and J genes are TRBV12-3 or TRBV12-4 and TRBJ1-1, with no clear D. This CDR3 has 13 residues. The V gene lost 7 bases and the J gene lost 1 base, with 10 bases spanning the gap. CDR3 coding DNA: TGTGCCAGCAATCGGATAGGGAACACTGAAGCTTTCTTT. Translation gives CASNRIGNTEAFF.

The chain employs TRBV27 and TRBJ2-1; D possibly corresponds to TRBD1 (5 bases). Germline values: CDR1 MNHEY, CDR2 SMNVEV (reference sequence). Trimming took 7 bases from V and 5 from J, leaving 21 bases between them. CDR3 size: 16 residues. CDR3 protein: CASTPWGGETDNEQFF. Written as DNA, the CDR3 is TGTGCCAGCACCCCATGGGGCGGAGAGACTGACAATGAGCAGTTCTTC.

CDR3 bases: TGTGCCAGCAGCTTACCGGCTAGCGAGTCCTACGAGCAGTACTTC. Amino acids: CASSLPASESYEQYF. The J gene is TRBJ2-7, the V gene TRBV7-4; weak D call: TRBD2 (6 bases). Trimming left V 2 bases short and J 1 base short, with 12 bases between. This CDR3 has 15 amino acids. Germline lookup yields CDR1 SGHVT and CDR2 SQSDAQ.

This clonotype was picked up many times. The rearrangement joins TRBV7-6 to TRBJ2-1; D is perhaps TRBD1 or TRBD2 (6 bases each). The ends were cut back, 5 bases at V and 6 bases at J, with 17 bases in the middle. The CDR3 loop spans 15 amino acids. CDR1 is SGHVS, CDR2 FNYEAQ, per germline. The CDR3 coding sequence is TGTGCCAGCAGCCCTGACCAGGGGAGGCGCAATGAGCAGTTCTTC. Its translation: CASSPDQGRRNEQFF.

This clonotype was observed a handful of times. The chain combines TRBV7-2 with TRBJ2-1, with 13 bases aligning to TRBD2. The junction had 12 bases not matched to a gene; V was cut back by 4 bases and J by 0 bases. The CDR3 sequence is 20 residues long. Germline CDR1 SGHTA, CDR2 FQGNSA. CDR3 loop: CASSSSGTSGVGSSYNEQFF. The CDR3 coding sequence is TGTGCCAGCAGCTCATCCGGGACTAGCGGGGTGGGGAGCTCCTACAATGAGCAGTTCTTC.

CDR3 residues: CASSGRKMHGYTF. DNA for the CDR3: TGTGCCAGCAGTGGACGCAAGATGCATGGCTACACCTTC. This chain links TRBV2 with TRBJ1-2; D remains ambiguous. Trimming removed 4 bases at V and 6 bases at J, with 12 bases between. In germline, CDR1 is SNHLY, CDR2 FYNNEI. CDR3 length: 13 amino acids.

The count of this clonotype is one. This chain connects TRBV28 to TRBJ2-1; a weak D match, TRBD2 (6 bases). CDR3 length equals 15 residues. Deletions cut 4 bases from V and 3 bases from J, with 13 bases between. Germline-derived CDR1 and CDR2 are MDHEN and SYDVKM. As DNA, the CDR3 is TGTGCCAGCAGTTCGAGCGGGCCTAACTACAATGAGCAGTTCTTC. It encodes CASSSSGPNYNEQFF.

This clonotype occurred many times. The rearrangement links TRBV7-2 to TRBJ1-1; 11 bases agree with TRBD1. CDR3 length: 14 residues. From germline, CDR1 is SGHTA and CDR2 FQGNSA. V lost 6 bases to trimming and J lost 4 bases; unmatched junction nucleotides: 4. CDR3 in amino acids: CASSGDRGSTEAFF. The CDR3 region has the DNA TGTGCCAGCAGTGGGGACAGGGGGAGCACTGAAGCTTTCTTT.

This clonotype was counted a few times. V usage is TRBV24-1 and J usage is TRBJ2-1; D is possibly TRBD2 (5 bases). There are 19 residues in the CDR3. CDR1 is KGHDR and CDR2 is SFDVKD in the germline V gene. V lost 4 bases and J 3 bases, leaving 24 bases between the germline ends. The chain's CDR3 is CATSDLRTGNSESYNEQFF. Here the CDR3 DNA reads TGTGCCACCAGTGACCTACGGACGGGGAATAGCGAGAGCTACAATGAGCAGTTCTTC.

The rearrangement joins TRBV25-1 to TRBJ2-7; a possible D gene is TRBD1 (5 bases). This CDR3 comprises 16 residues. Germline CDR1 and CDR2: MGHDK and SYGVNS. Deletions cut 6 bases from V and 2 bases from J, with 20 bases between. CDR3 sequence reads: CASRGKKTAHPYEQYV. The CDR3 DNA reads TGTGCCAGCAGAGGTAAAAAGACAGCGCATCCCTACGAGCAGTACGTC.